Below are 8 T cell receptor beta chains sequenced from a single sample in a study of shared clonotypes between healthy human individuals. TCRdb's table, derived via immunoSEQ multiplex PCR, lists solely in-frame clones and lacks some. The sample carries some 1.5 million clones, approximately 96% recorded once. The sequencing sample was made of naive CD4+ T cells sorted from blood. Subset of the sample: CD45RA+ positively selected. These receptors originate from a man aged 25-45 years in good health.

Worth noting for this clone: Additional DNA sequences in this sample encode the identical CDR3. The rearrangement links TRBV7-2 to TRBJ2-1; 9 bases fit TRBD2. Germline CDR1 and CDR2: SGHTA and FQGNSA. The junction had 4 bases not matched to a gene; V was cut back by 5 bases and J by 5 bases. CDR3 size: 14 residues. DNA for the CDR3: TGTGCCAGCAGCCAGGGACTAGCCAACAATGAGCAGTTCTTC. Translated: CASSQGLANNEQFF.

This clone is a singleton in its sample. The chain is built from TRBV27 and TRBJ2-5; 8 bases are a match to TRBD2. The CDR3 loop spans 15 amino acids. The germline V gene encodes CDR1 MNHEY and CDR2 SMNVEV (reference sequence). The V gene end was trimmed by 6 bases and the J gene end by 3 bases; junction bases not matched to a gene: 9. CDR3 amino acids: CASRVGGTREETQYF. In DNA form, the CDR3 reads TGTGCCAGCAGAGTAGGCGGGACTAGAGAAGAGACCCAGTACTTC.

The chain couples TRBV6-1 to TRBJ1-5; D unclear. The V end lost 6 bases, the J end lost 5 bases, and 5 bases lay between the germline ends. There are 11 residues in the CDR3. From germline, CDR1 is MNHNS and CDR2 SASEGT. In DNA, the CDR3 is TGTGCCAGCAGAGCGGATCAGCCCCAGCATTTT. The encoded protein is CASRADQPQHF.

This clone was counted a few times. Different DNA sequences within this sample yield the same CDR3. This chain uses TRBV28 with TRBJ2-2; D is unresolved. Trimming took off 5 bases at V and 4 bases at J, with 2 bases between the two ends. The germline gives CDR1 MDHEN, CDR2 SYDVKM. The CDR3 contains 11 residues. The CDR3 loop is CASSITGELFF. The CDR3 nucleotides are TGTGCCAGCAGTATCACCGGGGAGCTGTTTTTT.

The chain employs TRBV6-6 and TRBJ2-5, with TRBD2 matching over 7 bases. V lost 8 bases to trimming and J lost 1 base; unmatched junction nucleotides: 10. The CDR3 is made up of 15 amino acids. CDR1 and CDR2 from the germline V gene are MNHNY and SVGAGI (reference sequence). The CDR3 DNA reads TGTGCCAGCCGAAATCGTCGGACTAGCCAAGAGACCCAGTACTTC. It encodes CASRNRRTSQETQYF.

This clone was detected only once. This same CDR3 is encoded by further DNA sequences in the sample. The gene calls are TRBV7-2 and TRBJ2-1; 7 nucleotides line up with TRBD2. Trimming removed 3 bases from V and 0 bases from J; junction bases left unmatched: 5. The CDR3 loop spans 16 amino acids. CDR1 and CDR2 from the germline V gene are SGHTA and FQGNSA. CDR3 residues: CASSLASGASYNEQFF. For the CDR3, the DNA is TGTGCCAGCAGCTTGGCTAGCGGAGCCTCCTACAATGAGCAGTTCTTC.

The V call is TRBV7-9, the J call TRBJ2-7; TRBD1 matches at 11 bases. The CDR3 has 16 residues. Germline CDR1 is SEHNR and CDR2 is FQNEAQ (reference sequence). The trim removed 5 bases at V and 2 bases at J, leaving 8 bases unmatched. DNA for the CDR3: TGTGCCAGCAGCACCGTCGGACAGGGGGCTCCCTACGAGCAGTACTTC. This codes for CASSTVGQGAPYEQYF.

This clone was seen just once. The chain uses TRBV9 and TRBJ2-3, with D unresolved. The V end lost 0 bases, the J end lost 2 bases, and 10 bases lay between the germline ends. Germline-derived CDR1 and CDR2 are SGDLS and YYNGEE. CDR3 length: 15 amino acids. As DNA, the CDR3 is TGTGCCAGCAGCGTAGCGACTGGAACCACAGATACGCAGTATTTT. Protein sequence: CASSVATGTTDTQYF.